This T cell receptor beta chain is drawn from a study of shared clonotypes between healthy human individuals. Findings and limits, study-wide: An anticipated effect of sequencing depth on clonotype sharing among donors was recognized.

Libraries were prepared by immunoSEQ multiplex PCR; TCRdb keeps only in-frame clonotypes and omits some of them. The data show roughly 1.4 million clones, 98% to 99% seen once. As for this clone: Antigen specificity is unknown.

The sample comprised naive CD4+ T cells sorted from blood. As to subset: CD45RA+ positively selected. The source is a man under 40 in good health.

CDR3 sequence: CASSQNRGSYEQYF. DNA for the CDR3: TGTGCCAGCAGTCAAAACAGGGGCTCCTACGAGCAGTACTTC. V is TRBV27 and J is TRBJ2-7; 7 bases are shared with TRBD1. Germline trimming cut 5 bases from V and 0 bases from J; bases unmatched to any gene: 4. The CDR3 consists of 14 residues. Germline CDR1 MNHEY, CDR2 SMNVEV (reference sequence).